This TCR beta chain was recorded in a study of human T cells and chemical hapten exposure. General study results and limits: Against controls, expanded TCRs gave rise to significantly more large CDR3 similarity clusters. With DPC sensitization, TCRs exceeding 1 in 1000 frequency showed no change.

This clonotype was counted ten times or more. Antigen specificity is unknown. This sample's time point: patch test 3, about 24 weeks after DPC sensitization. Treatment noted: therapeutic diphenylcyclopropenone sensitization with weekly scalp DPC. TCRdb called the RACE reads again in MiXCR, with one record for every CDR3 protein. The repertoire holds tens of thousands of distinct CDR3 sequences, with around 11% as singletons. This receptor was taken from a man aged 25 to 45 with alopecia areata. Some clones in this sample may be carry-over from other donors' samples. The starting material was whole blood, obtained in connection with sensitization to the hapten diphenylcyclopropenone (DPC).

CDR3 DNA: TGTGCCAGCAGTTTAGGACGATCCTATGGCTACACCTTC. Translating it yields CASSLGRSYGYTF. The rearrangement joins TRBV27 to TRBJ1-2; D is undetermined. CDR3 length: 13 residues. CDR1 is MNHEY and CDR2 is SMNVEV in the germline V gene (reference sequence). Deletions cut 2 bases from V and 4 bases from J, with 8 bases between.